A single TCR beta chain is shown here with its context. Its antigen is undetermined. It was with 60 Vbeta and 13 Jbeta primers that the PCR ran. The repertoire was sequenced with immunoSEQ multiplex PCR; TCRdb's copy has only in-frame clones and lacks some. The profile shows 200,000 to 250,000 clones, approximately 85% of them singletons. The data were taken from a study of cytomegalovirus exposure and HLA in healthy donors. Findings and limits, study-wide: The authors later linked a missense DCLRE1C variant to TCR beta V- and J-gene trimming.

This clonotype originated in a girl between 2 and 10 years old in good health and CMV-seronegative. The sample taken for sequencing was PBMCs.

For the CDR3, the DNA is TGTGCCAGCAGGGTTAGCAATTCACCCCTCCACTTT. Residues: CASRVSNSPLHF. V usage is TRBV6-5 and J usage is TRBJ1-6; the D is unclear. The CDR3 extends over 12 amino acids. Trimming left V 6 bases short and J 7 bases short, with 7 bases between. In germline, CDR1 is MNHEY, CDR2 SVGAGI.